Listed below are T cell receptor beta chains from one sample, sequenced in a study of spatial heterogeneity in lung cancer. TCRdb analysed the 5' RACE reads with MiXCR anew, one entry per CDR3 protein. The data contain about 8,600 distinct CDR3 sequences, 3.5% to 5.5% of them singletons. The sample in question was PBMCs, obtained at surgery. The receptors come from a male donor with early-stage non-small cell lung cancer. Both conserved end residues are part of each CDR3. D genes are given only for firm matches. Only some rows state a clone size, as once, few, many or a class for expanded clones.

D gene,clone size,J gene,CDR3 length,V gene,CDR3 DNA,CDR3 protein
TRBD1,NA,TRBJ1-1,14,TRBV4-3,TGCGCCAGCAGCCAAGAGGATGGACAGGGTGAAGCTTTCTTT,CASSQEDGQGEAFF
TRBD2,few,TRBJ2-7,13,TRBV4-2,TGTGCCAGCAGCCCGGGACTAGCCTACGAGCAGTACTTC,CASSPGLAYEQYF
NA,NA,TRBJ2-7,17,TRBV5-1,TGCGCCAGCAGCTTGACCATTTCCGGGGCGGGTTCCTACGAGCAGTACTTC,CASSLTISGAGSYEQYF
NA,few,TRBJ1-1,14,TRBV7-2,TGTGCCAGCAGCTTAGGACAGGCGAACACTGAAGCTTTCTTT,CASSLGQANTEAFF
NA,many,TRBJ2-5,13,TRBV5-6,TGTGCCAGCAGCTTGGTACTCAGCGAGACCCAGTACTTC,CASSLVLSETQYF
NA,NA,TRBJ1-5,16,TRBV19,TGTGCCAGTAGTGACGGGGTTTCGAGGAGCAATCAGCCCCAGCATTTT,CASSDGVSRSNQPQHF
NA,few,TRBJ1-5,13,TRBV2,TGTGCCAGCGTGTTCCAAGTGGATCAGCCCCAGCATTTT,CASVFQVDQPQHF
NA,few,TRBJ2-4,17,TRBV5-4,TGTGCCAGCAGCTTGGGCTCAGGGGCCGGAACCAAAAACATTCAGTACTTC,CASSLGSGAGTKNIQYF
NA,NA,TRBJ1-6,15,TRBV14,TGTGCCAGCAGCCAAGTTGGGGGGCTATATTCACCCCTCCACTTT,CASSQVGGLYSPLHF
TRBD2,medium-sized,TRBJ2-1,15,TRBV10-3,TGTGCCATCAGTGAAACGGGGGGGCCGAATGACCCGGAGTTCTTC,CAISETGGPNDPEFF
NA,many,TRBJ2-5,15,TRBV28,TGTGCCAGCAGTGGATTTGCGGGGGCGCAGGAGACCCAGTACTTC,CASSGFAGAQETQYF
NA,many,TRBJ2-1,13,TRBV19,TGTGCCAGTAGTATAATGGCTGTCAATGAGCAGTTCTTC,CASSIMAVNEQFF
NA,many,TRBJ2-7,12,TRBV6-6,TGTGCCAGCAGTTACCTCCGGGACGAGCAGTACTTC,CASSYLRDEQYF
TRBD1,many,TRBJ1-6,21,TRBV28,TGTGCCAGCAGGCACAATCTGCCGGGACAGACCATACGCAGACGAAATTCACCCCTCCACTTT,CASRHNLPGQTIRRRNSPLHF
NA,many,TRBJ1-1,13,TRBV20-1,TGCAGTGTTAGGCGAAGTACGAACACTGAAGCTTTCTTT,CSVRRSTNTEAFF
NA,many,TRBJ1-2,16,TRBV30,TGTGCCTGGAGTGAAAAACCGGGTTTCCTTTCTGGCGGCTACACCTTC,CAWSEKPGFLSGGYTF
NA,NA,TRBJ1-1,13,TRBV6-5,TGTGCCAGCAGTCCCCCGGGGGGCCCTGGGGCTTTCTTT,CASSPPGGPGAFF
NA,many,TRBJ2-1,16,TRBV5-4,TGTGCCAGCAGCTTATACAGTATTGGCCCCTACAATGAGCAGTTCTTC,CASSLYSIGPYNEQFF
NA,few,TRBJ1-6,13,TRBV5-4,TGTGCCAGCAGCTTGGGACCGAATTCACCCCTCCACTTT,CASSLGPNSPLHF
NA,NA,TRBJ2-5,15,TRBV12-3/TRBV12-4,TGTGCCAGCAGTTTATCTCCGGACTTAGGAGAGACCCAGTACTTC,CASSLSPDLGETQYF
NA,many,TRBJ1-1,13,TRBV7-2,TGTGCCAGCAGCCCCCTCCGTAACACTGAAGCTTTCTTT,CASSPLRNTEAFF
NA,NA,TRBJ1-1,16,TRBV5-6,TGTGCCAGCAGCTTGAAACAGGGATCGATGAACACTGAAGCTTTCTTT,CASSLKQGSMNTEAFF
NA,few,TRBJ1-2,11,TRBV11-2,TGTGCCAGCAGCCCCGGGGATGGCTACACCTTC,CASSPGDGYTF
TRBD1,many,TRBJ2-2,14,TRBV2,TGTGCCAGCAGCGCGGACAGGGGAACCGGGGAGCTGTTTTTT,CASSADRGTGELFF
NA,many,TRBJ1-4,17,TRBV6-2/TRBV6-3,TGTGCCAGCAGTCCCTCCGGCCACGCTGCAACTAATGAAAAACTGTTTTTT,CASSPSGHAATNEKLFF
TRBD1,NA,TRBJ1-4,17,TRBV2,TGTGCCAGCAGTGACACGACAGGGGGCGGAGGCGGTGAAAAACTGTTTTTT,CASSDTTGGGGGEKLFF
TRBD2,many,TRBJ2-3,16,TRBV27,TGTGCCAGCAGTCACCAACTAGCGGCAGGCACAGATACGCAGTATTTT,CASSHQLAAGTDTQYF
NA,many,TRBJ1-5,15,TRBV6-6,TGTGCCAGCAGGGTACTTGGCAGATCCAATCAGCCCCAGCATTTT,CASRVLGRSNQPQHF
NA,few,TRBJ1-3,12,TRBV6-1,TGTGCCAGCAGTGAAGGGGGCACGGGAATATATTTT,CASSEGGTGIYF
TRBD2,many,TRBJ2-5,17,TRBV7-9,TGTGCCAGCAGCTCCAGGGGCGGGGGGGCCAGGCAAGAGACCCAGTACTTC,CASSSRGGGARQETQYF
TRBD1,few,TRBJ2-5,15,TRBV5-6,TGTGCCAGCAGCCCCGACAGGGGGTTCCAAGAGACCCAGTACTTC,CASSPDRGFQETQYF
NA,many,TRBJ1-1,14,TRBV12-3/TRBV12-4,TGTGCCAGCAGTTTAAGGCAGCTGAACACTGAAGCTTTCTTT,CASSLRQLNTEAFF
NA,few,TRBJ2-3,12,TRBV20-1,TGCAGTGCTAGGTACAGCACAGATACGCAGTATTTT,CSARYSTDTQYF
NA,NA,TRBJ1-4,15,TRBV7-9,TGTGCCAGCAGCTTAGGGGAACAGAGAAATGAAAAACTGTTTTTT,CASSLGEQRNEKLFF
NA,few,TRBJ2-2,14,TRBV10-2,TGCGCCAGCCGAGACCTTGTCAACACCGGGGAGCTGTTTTTT,CASRDLVNTGELFF
NA,many,TRBJ1-3,16,TRBV12-3/TRBV12-4,TGTGCCAGCAGTCTGCCGGGGCTTACAATGGGAAACACCATATATTTT,CASSLPGLTMGNTIYF
TRBD1,many,TRBJ1-1,15,TRBV5-1,TGCGCCAGCAGCCCAGTCACGTCCGGGACAGCTGAAGCTTTCTTT,CASSPVTSGTAEAFF
TRBD1,many,TRBJ2-1,14,TRBV2,TGTGCCAGCACTCGGGACAGCTCCTACAATGAGCAGTTCTTC,CASTRDSSYNEQFF
NA,many,TRBJ2-7,15,TRBV20-1,TGCAGTGCTAGAGGACATCCAAAAAGCTCCTACGAGCAGTACTTC,CSARGHPKSSYEQYF
NA,medium-sized,TRBJ1-6,13,TRBV20-1,TGCAGTGCCGGAGGACAGTTCAGATCACCCCTCCACTTT,CSAGGQFRSPLHF
NA,many,TRBJ2-7,15,TRBV7-9,TGTGCCAGCAGCCTACGAGTTGGGGAATGGGACGAGCAGTACTTC,CASSLRVGEWDEQYF
TRBD1,many,TRBJ2-2,16,TRBV5-6,TGTGCCAGCAGCCCAGGGACAGGGACGGCCACCGGGGAGCTGTTTTTT,CASSPGTGTATGELFF
TRBD2,many,TRBJ2-3,15,TRBV10-3,TGTGCCATCAGTGAGAGCAATAGCGGGGGGAATACGCAGTATTTT,CAISESNSGGNTQYF
NA,few,TRBJ1-4,15,TRBV2,TGTGCCAGCAGTAGAGGCTCTGGAACTAATGAAAAACTGTTTTTT,CASSRGSGTNEKLFF
NA,many,TRBJ2-5,13,TRBV3-1,TGTGCCAGCAGCCCACAGGGGGGGCAGACCCAGTACTTC,CASSPQGGQTQYF
TRBD1,many,TRBJ1-5,12,TRBV20-1,TGCAGTGCAGGGACAGGGGGCCAGCCCCAGCATTTT,CSAGTGGQPQHF
NA,many,TRBJ1-2,15,TRBV5-1,TGCGCCAGCAGCTTGGGACCCAGGAATAACTATGGCTACACCTTC,CASSLGPRNNYGYTF
NA,medium-sized,TRBJ1-2,13,TRBV28,TGTGCCAGCCAGGGGAGGGGGAACTATGGCTACACCTTC,CASQGRGNYGYTF
NA,many,TRBJ2-1,13,TRBV2,TGTGCCAGCAGTCGGACCGAGTACAATGAGCAGTTCTTC,CASSRTEYNEQFF
NA,medium-sized,TRBJ2-7,11,TRBV6-2/TRBV6-3,TGTGCCAGCAGTCACCTATCCGAGCAGTACTTC,CASSHLSEQYF
TRBD2,NA,TRBJ2-1,17,TRBV4-1,TGCGCCAGCAGCCCGTGGCGTAGCGGGGGGACTTACAATGAGCAGTTCTTC,CASSPWRSGGTYNEQFF
NA,many,TRBJ1-4,15,TRBV7-2,TGTGCCAGCAGCCCATTGGGCCTTGGTAATGAAAAACTGTTTTTT,CASSPLGLGNEKLFF